This T cell receptor (beta chain) was observed in a study of blood T cells in healthy people across ages. A sample-barcoded 5' primer and a J-beta primer mix were used in a second PCR of roughly 7 to 11 cycles. Each cDNA molecule carried a tag from a template-switch adaptor that contained 12 random nucleotides. TCRdb re-derived calls from the 5' RACE reads in MiXCR, one entry per CDR3 protein. The sample has hundreds of thousands of distinct CDR3 sequences; around three fifths are singletons. The CDR3 runs 11 residues. Germline lookup yields CDR1 MNHEY and CDR2 SMNVEV (reference sequence). V was pared by 7 bases and J by 7 bases, with 9 bases between.

The sample consisted of blood. The V gene is TRBV27, the J gene TRBJ2-3, with D unresolved. This clonotype originated in a man aged 40-55 years in good health. CDR3 loop: CASTSANTQYF. For the CDR3, the DNA is TGTGCCAGCACCTCGGCAAATACGCAGTATTTT.